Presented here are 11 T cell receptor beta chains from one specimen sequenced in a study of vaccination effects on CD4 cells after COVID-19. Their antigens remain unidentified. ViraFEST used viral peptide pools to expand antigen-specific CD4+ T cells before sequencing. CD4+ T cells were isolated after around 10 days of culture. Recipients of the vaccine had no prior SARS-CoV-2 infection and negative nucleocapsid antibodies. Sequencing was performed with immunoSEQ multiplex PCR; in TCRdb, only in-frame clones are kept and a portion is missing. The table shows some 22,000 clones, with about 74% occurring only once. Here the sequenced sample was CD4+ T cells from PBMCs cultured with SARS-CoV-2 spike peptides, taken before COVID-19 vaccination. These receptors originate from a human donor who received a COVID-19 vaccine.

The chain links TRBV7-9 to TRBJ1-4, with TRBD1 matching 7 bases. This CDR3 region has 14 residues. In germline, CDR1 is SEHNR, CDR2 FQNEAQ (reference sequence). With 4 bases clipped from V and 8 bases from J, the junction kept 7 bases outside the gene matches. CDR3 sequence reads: CASSSGGRGEKLFF. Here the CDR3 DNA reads TGTGCCAGCAGCTCAGGGGGACGGGGCGAAAAACTGTTTTTT.

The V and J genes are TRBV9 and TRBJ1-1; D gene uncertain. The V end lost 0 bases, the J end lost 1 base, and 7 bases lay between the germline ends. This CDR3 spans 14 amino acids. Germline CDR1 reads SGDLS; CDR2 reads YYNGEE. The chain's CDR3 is CASSVGTENTEAFF. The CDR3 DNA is TGTGCCAGCAGCGTAGGGACCGAGAACACTGAAGCTTTCTTT.

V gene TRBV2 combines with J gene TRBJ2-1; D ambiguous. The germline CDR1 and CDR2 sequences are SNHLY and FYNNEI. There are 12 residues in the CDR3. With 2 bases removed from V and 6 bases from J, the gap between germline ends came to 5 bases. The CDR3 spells CASSEFSNEQFF. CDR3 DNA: TGTGCCAGCAGTGAATTTAGCAATGAGCAGTTCTTC. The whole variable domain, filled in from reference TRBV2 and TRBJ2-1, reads EPEVTQTPSHQVTQMGQEVILRCVPISNHLYFYWYRQILGQKVEFLVSFYNNEISEKSEIFDDQFSVERPDGSNFTLKIRSTKLEDSAMYFCASSEFSNEQFFGPGTRLTVL.

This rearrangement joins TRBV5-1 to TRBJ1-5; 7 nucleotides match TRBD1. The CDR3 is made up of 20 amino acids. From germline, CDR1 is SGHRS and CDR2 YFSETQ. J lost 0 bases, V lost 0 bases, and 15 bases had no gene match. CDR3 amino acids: CASSLVRKGGQSHSNQPQHF. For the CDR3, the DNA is TGCGCCAGCAGCTTGGTACGAAAAGGGGGACAGTCTCATAGCAATCAGCCCCAGCATTTT.

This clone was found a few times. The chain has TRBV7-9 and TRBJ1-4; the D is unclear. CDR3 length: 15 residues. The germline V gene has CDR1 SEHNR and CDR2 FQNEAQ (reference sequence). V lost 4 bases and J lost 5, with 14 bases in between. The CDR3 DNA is TGTGCCAGCAGCTCATGGGTGGGAGACAATGAAAAACTGTTTTTT. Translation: CASSSWVGDNEKLFF.

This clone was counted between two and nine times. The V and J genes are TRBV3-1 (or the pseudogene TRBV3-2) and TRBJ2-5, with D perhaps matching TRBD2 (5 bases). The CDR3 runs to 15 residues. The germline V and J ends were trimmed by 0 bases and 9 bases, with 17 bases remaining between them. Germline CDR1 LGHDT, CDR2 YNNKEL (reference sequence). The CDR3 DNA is TGTGCCAGCAGCCAAGACCCTCCCAGTGTCGGGGCCCAGTACTTC. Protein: CASSQDPPSVGAQYF.

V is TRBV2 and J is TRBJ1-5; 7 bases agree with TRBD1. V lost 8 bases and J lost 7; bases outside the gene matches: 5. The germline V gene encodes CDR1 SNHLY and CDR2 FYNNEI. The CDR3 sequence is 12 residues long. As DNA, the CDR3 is TGTGCCAGCGGACAGGAGAAGCAGCCCCAGCATTTT. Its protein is CASGQEKQPQHF.

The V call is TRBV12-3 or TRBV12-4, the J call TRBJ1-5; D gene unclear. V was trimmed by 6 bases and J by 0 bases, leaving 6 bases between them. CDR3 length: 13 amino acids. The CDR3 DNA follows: TGTGCCAGCAGCAAAAATAGCAATCAGCCCCAGCATTTT. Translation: CASSKNSNQPQHF.

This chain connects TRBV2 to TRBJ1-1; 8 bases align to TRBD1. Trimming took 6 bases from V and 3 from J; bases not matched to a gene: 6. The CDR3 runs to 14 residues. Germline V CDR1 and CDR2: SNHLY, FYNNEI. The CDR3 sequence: CASRVGQGYTEAFF. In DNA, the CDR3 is TGTGCCAGCAGGGTTGGACAGGGTTACACTGAAGCTTTCTTT.

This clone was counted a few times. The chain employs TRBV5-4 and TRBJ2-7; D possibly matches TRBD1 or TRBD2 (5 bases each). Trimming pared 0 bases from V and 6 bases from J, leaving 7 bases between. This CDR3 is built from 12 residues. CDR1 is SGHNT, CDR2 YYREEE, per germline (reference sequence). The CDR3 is CASSLAGGEQYF. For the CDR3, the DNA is TGTGCCAGCAGCTTGGCTGGGGGCGAGCAGTACTTC. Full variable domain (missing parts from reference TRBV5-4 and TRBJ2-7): ETGVTQSPTHLIKTRGQQVTLRCSSQSGHNTVSWYQQALGQGPQFIFQYYREEENGRGNFPPRFSGLQFPNYSSELNVNALELDDSALYLCASSLAGGEQYFGPGTRLTVT.

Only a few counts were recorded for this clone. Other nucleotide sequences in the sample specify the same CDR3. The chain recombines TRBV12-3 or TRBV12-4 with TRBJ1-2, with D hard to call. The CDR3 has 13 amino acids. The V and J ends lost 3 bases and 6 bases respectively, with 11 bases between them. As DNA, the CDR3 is TGTGCCAGCAGTTTGAGACCCGGCGATGGCTACACCTTC. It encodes CASSLRPGDGYTF.